The rows below give T cell receptor beta chains drawn from one sample of a study of T cells in Graves' hyperthyroidism and ophthalmopathy. One entry per CDR3 protein results from TCRdb running MiXCR on the multiplex PCR reads. This table has about 640,000 distinct CDR3 sequences, around 15% appearing once. The sequenced material came from blood. The receptors shown here come from a woman between 50 and 59 years old with Graves' ophthalmopathy. Both conserved end residues are part of each CDR3. A row's size may be missing; if present it is once, few, many or a size class.

j_gene	abundance	v_gene	CDR3aa
TRBJ1-3	few	TRBV28	CASSLGLYSGNTIYF
TRBJ1-2	NA	TRBV9	CASSVAGGYGYTF
TRBJ2-7	many	TRBV28	CASNRAGTIYEQYF
TRBJ2-1	few	TRBV10-3	CAISDGQGNNEQFF
TRBJ2-6	NA	TRBV18	CASSGETGNVLTF
TRBJ1-6	many	TRBV12-3/TRBV12-4	CASSTSRGSNSPLHF
TRBJ2-5	many	TRBV28	CASSRDPGLAGQETQYF
TRBJ2-1	many	TRBV3-1	CASSQPSKGDEQFF
TRBJ1-1	few	TRBV9	CASSVKGTLGNTEAFF
TRBJ1-6	NA	TRBV20-1	CSAPEGPWGYNSPLHF
TRBJ2-6	few	TRBV19	CASSIEGEALSGANVLTF
TRBJ2-3	NA	TRBV6-1	CASTRDRVVTQYF
TRBJ1-2	many	TRBV5-6	CASSLDPGEAYGYTF
TRBJ2-3	many	TRBV20-1	CSARAGGLSDTQYF
TRBJ2-5	NA	TRBV7-2	CASSLTSGTGETQYF
TRBJ2-7	few	TRBV12-3/TRBV12-4	CASSSLPSPGHLYEQYF
TRBJ2-1	few	TRBV5-1	CASSLYYEPGTDYNEQFF